Listed below are T cell receptor beta chains from one sample, sequenced in a study of radiotherapy plus CTLA-4 blockade in lung cancer. The repertoire was sequenced with immunoSEQ multiplex PCR; TCRdb's copy has only in-frame clones and lacks some. The sample lists 110,000 or so clones; 78% were seen once. The sequenced sample was peripheral blood, obtained from a patient treated with radiotherapy plus ipilimumab. The source is a human donor with non-small cell lung cancer who had a partial response to radiotherapy plus ipilimumab. Each CDR3 is given with its conserved first and last residue. A D gene is named only where the DNA matches it firmly. The size entry is marked missing in some rows and otherwise reads once, few, many or a size class.

J: TRBJ2-5
size: .
D: .
V: TRBV30
DNA: TGTGCCTGGAGGACCGGGACTTCGTACCAAGAGACCCAGTACTTC
CDR3: CAWRTGTSYQETQYF

J: TRBJ1-5
size: .
D: TRBD1
V: TRBV11-2
DNA: TGTGCCAGCAGCAACGAAATCGGACAGGTTGGGAATCAGCCCCAGCATTTT
CDR3: CASSNEIGQVGNQPQHF

J: TRBJ2-4
size: .
D: TRBD2
V: TRBV5-1
DNA: TGCGCCAGCGTTACGGAGGGCGGGAGGCTAGCCAAAAACATTCAGTACTTC
CDR3: CASVTEGGRLAKNIQYF

J: TRBJ1-2
size: .
D: .
V: TRBV10-1
DNA: TGCGCCAGCAGTCCGGGAGGCAACTATGGCTACACCTTC
CDR3: CASSPGGNYGYTF

J: TRBJ2-1
size: .
D: TRBD1
V: TRBV7-9
DNA: TGTGCCAGCAGCCTCGAGACAGGGGGCATGGATGAGCAGTTCTTC
CDR3: CASSLETGGMDEQFF

J: TRBJ2-2
size: .
D: TRBD2
V: TRBV29-1
DNA: TGCAGCGTTGCCGGGACTAGCGGGAGTTTTTCCGGGGAGCTGTTTTTT
CDR3: CSVAGTSGSFSGELFF

J: TRBJ2-1
size: .
D: .
V: TRBV5-4
DNA: TGTGCCAGCAGCGGGGTGGGGGGAGTTAGCAATGAGCAGTTCTTC
CDR3: CASSGVGGVSNEQFF

J: TRBJ2-2
size: few
D: TRBD1
V: TRBV9
DNA: TGTGCCAGCAGCCCGTCGGGACAGACGAACACCGGGGAGCTGTTTTTT
CDR3: CASSPSGQTNTGELFF

J: TRBJ1-2
size: .
D: .
V: TRBV6-1
DNA: TGTGCCAGCAGTGAAGCTTCAGGGTTATATGGCTACACCTTC
CDR3: CASSEASGLYGYTF

J: TRBJ2-5
size: .
D: TRBD1
V: TRBV9
DNA: TGTGCCAGCAGCGCCTATGGGCAGGGGGCGAGAGAGACCCAGTACTTC
CDR3: CASSAYGQGARETQYF

J: TRBJ2-7
size: once
D: .
V: TRBV5-4
DNA: TGTGCCAGCAGCTCCGTATACGAGCAGTACTTC
CDR3: CASSSVYEQYF

J: TRBJ2-5
size: .
D: .
V: TRBV6-5
DNA: TGTGCCAGCAGTTACGAGGGTTTTGAGACCCAGTACTTC
CDR3: CASSYEGFETQYF

J: TRBJ1-1
size: once
D: TRBD1
V: TRBV28
DNA: TGTGCCAGCAGCCCCTCTGGGACAGTAGAAGCTTTCTTT
CDR3: CASSPSGTVEAFF

J: TRBJ1-5
size: .
D: .
V: TRBV27
DNA: TGTGCCAGCAGTTTATCTGGGGGGTACAATCAGCCCCAGCATTTT
CDR3: CASSLSGGYNQPQHF

J: TRBJ1-6
size: .
D: .
V: TRBV19
DNA: TGTGCCAGTAGGGCAGGGAGGGGAATGAATTCACCCCTCCACTTT
CDR3: CASRAGRGMNSPLHF

J: TRBJ1-4
size: .
D: TRBD1
V: TRBV7-9
DNA: TGTGCCAGCAGCTTGGGAATATGGACAGGGGTAGGAGAAAAACTGTTTTTT
CDR3: CASSLGIWTGVGEKLFF

J: TRBJ2-3
size: .
D: .
V: TRBV5-1
DNA: TGCGCCAGCAGCTTGGACAGGAGCACAGATACGCAGTATTTT
CDR3: CASSLDRSTDTQYF

J: TRBJ1-2
size: .
D: .
V: TRBV6-5
DNA: TGTGCCAGCAGACGGGAGGGTAACTATGGCTACACCTTC
CDR3: CASRREGNYGYTF

J: TRBJ1-2
size: few
D: .
V: TRBV5-1
DNA: TGCGCCAGCAGCTTGGAGTATCGGGGAGCGGGTGGCTACACCTTC
CDR3: CASSLEYRGAGGYTF

J: TRBJ2-1
size: .
D: TRBD1
V: TRBV5-1
DNA: TGCGCCAGCAGTTTTTACGGGACAGGCTCCTACAATGAGCAGTTCTTC
CDR3: CASSFYGTGSYNEQFF

J: TRBJ2-2
size: .
D: TRBD2
V: TRBV29-1
DNA: TGCAGCGTTAATAGCGGGAGTAATACCGGGGAGCTGTTTTTT
CDR3: CSVNSGSNTGELFF

J: TRBJ1-2
size: .
D: .
V: TRBV5-1
DNA: TGCGCCAGCAGCTCGCGTCGAACAGGGAACGACTATGGCTACACCTTC
CDR3: CASSSRRTGNDYGYTF

J: TRBJ2-2
size: few
D: TRBD2
V: TRBV9
DNA: TGTGCCAGCAGCGTAGCGGCGGGAGGAAACACCGGGGAGCTGTTTTTT
CDR3: CASSVAAGGNTGELFF

J: TRBJ1-1
size: .
D: .
V: TRBV5-1
DNA: TGCGCCAGCAGCTTGGAGCAGGTCTCCACGGAAGCTTTCTTT
CDR3: CASSLEQVSTEAFF

J: TRBJ1-1
size: .
D: .
V: TRBV28
DNA: TGTGCCAGCAGTCCCCGGGGGGGGCGAAGGGGCACTGAAGCTTTCTTT
CDR3: CASSPRGGRRGTEAFF

J: TRBJ2-2
size: .
D: TRBD2
V: TRBV11-2
DNA: TGTGCCAGCAGCCCACTAGCGGGAGGAGGGAACACCGGGGAGCTGTTTTTT
CDR3: CASSPLAGGGNTGELFF

J: TRBJ2-3
size: .
D: .
V: TRBV6-1
DNA: TGTGCCAGCAGTGACGGCGGGGCAGATACGCAGTATTTT
CDR3: CASSDGGADTQYF

J: TRBJ1-5
size: .
D: .
V: TRBV14
DNA: TGTGCCAGCAGCGGAGGTTATAGCAATCAGCCCCAGCATTTT
CDR3: CASSGGYSNQPQHF

J: TRBJ1-1
size: .
D: .
V: TRBV5-1
DNA: TGCGCCAGCAGCTTGGAACCAGGAAACACTGAAGCTTTCTTT
CDR3: CASSLEPGNTEAFF

J: TRBJ2-1
size: .
D: TRBD1
V: TRBV6-6
DNA: TGTGCCAGCAGTCGACAGGGGGCCTACAATGAGCAGTTCTTC
CDR3: CASSRQGAYNEQFF

J: TRBJ2-1
size: few
D: TRBD1
V: TRBV11-2
DNA: TGTGCCAGCAGCCAGAACACGGACAGGGGAGTTCCGTTCTTC
CDR3: CASSQNTDRGVPFF

J: TRBJ2-7
size: once
D: TRBD2
V: TRBV5-1
DNA: TGCGCCAGCAGGGTAGCGGGAGCCTACGAGCAGTACTTC
CDR3: CASRVAGAYEQYF

J: TRBJ1-1
size: .
D: .
V: TRBV4-2
DNA: TGTGCCAGCAGCCAAGTCGGCGACTTGAACACTGAAGCTTTCTTT
CDR3: CASSQVGDLNTEAFF

J: TRBJ1-4
size: .
D: .
V: TRBV7-9
DNA: TGTGCCAGCAGCTTAAACGGAGACGGAAATGAAAAACTGTTTTTT
CDR3: CASSLNGDGNEKLFF

J: TRBJ1-1
size: few
D: .
V: TRBV27
DNA: TGTGCCAGCAGTCCCCTCGGGGGGTGGGGCACTGAAGCTTTCTTT
CDR3: CASSPLGGWGTEAFF

J: TRBJ1-2
size: .
D: TRBD1
V: TRBV28
DNA: TGTGCCAGCAGTGTTGGGGGACGGACAGGCACCTTC
CDR3: CASSVGGRTGTF

J: TRBJ1-2
size: .
D: TRBD1
V: TRBV5-6
DNA: TGTGCCAGCAGCTTGTTCGGGACAGGGGATGGCTACACCTTC
CDR3: CASSLFGTGDGYTF

J: TRBJ2-1
size: .
D: .
V: TRBV6-5
DNA: TGTGCCAGCAGTTACTCTTTGCGTTACAATGAGCAGTTCTTC
CDR3: CASSYSLRYNEQFF

J: TRBJ1-1
size: .
D: TRBD1
V: TRBV18
DNA: TGTGCCAGCTCACGGGACAGGCGGACTGAAGCTTTCTTT
CDR3: CASSRDRRTEAFF

J: TRBJ1-1
size: .
D: .
V: TRBV28
DNA: TGTGCCAGCAGGCTTTGGCCGAAGAACACTGAAGCTTTCTTT
CDR3: CASRLWPKNTEAFF

J: TRBJ2-1
size: .
D: TRBD2
V: TRBV10-3
DNA: TGTGCCATCAGTGAGTCGAGGGCTAGCGGGGATTACAATGAGCAGTTCTTC
CDR3: CAISESRASGDYNEQFF

J: TRBJ2-5
size: few
D: TRBD1
V: TRBV5-6
DNA: TGTGCCAGCAGCGGGTATAGGACAGGGATACCTGGGACCCAGTACTTC
CDR3: CASSGYRTGIPGTQYF